This T cell receptor (beta chain) came from a study of blood T cell repertoires in COVID-19. Study as a whole: Acute and convalescent COVID-19 samples came from the United States, Italy and Spain.

This table comes from immunoSEQ multiplex PCR, and its TCRdb copy is limited to in-frame clones, with some not included. The sample shows hundreds of thousands of clones, 80% to 90% of them seen only once. The sequenced sample was PBMCs or T cells enriched from blood (not recorded which). This sequence was found in a man aged 35-49 years who had recovered from COVID-19.

The CDR3 DNA reads as TGTGCCAGCTCAATCACTACAGGGGTTGCGTCCCGAGAAGCTTTCTTT. Protein product: CASSITTGVASREAFF. The rearrangement uses TRBV18 and TRBJ1-1; 7 bases are shared with TRBD1. Germline V gene data show CDR1 as KGHSH and CDR2 as LQKENI. With V trimmed by 5 bases and J by 8 bases, 17 bases remained unmatched. This CDR3 is 16 amino acids long.